These 13 T cell receptor beta chains were sequenced from one sample in a study of type 1 regulatory T cells. Via MiXCR, TCRdb re-called the reads, giving one row per CDR3 protein. The data contain about 42,000 distinct CDR3 sequences, 9% to 15% of them singletons. No antigens are known for them. The sample was cultured non-Tr1 T cells, either the whole culture or a sorted T cell fraction (not recorded which). These receptors all stem from a human donor in good health.

This clonotype was counted ten times or more. This chain joins TRBV12-3 or TRBV12-4 and TRBJ2-3; 9 positions agree with TRBD2. After removal of 5 bases from V and 2 bases from J, the junction contained 8 bases not matched to a gene. The CDR3 covers 16 residues. As DNA, the CDR3 is TGTGCCAGCAGTCTAAGTAGCGGGGGCTTCACAGATACGCAGTATTTT. Its translation is CASSLSSGGFTDTQYF.

This chain connects TRBV10-3 to TRBJ1-5, with D maybe TRBD1 (6 bases). V dropped 7 bases and J dropped 3 bases, with 10 bases sitting between them. CDR1 is ENHRY, CDR2 SYGVKD, per germline. The CDR3 runs to 13 residues. The CDR3 protein is CAINGQINQPQHF. CDR3 coding DNA: TGTGCCATCAATGGACAGATCAATCAGCCCCAGCATTTT.

This clonotype occurred many times. The genes are TRBV7-8 and TRBJ2-3; D is unresolved. The CDR3 totals 13 residues. Trimming shortened V by 7 bases and J by 3 bases, and 11 bases separated the two germline ends. Per the germline V gene, CDR1 is SGHVS and CDR2 is FQNEAQ. The CDR3 spells CASTPSTTDTQYF. The CDR3 bases are TGTGCCAGCACCCCCTCGACTACAGATACGCAGTATTTT.

J is TRBJ2-7 and V is TRBV20-1, with D perhaps matching TRBD1 (6 bases). V lost 5 bases and J lost 5, with 13 bases in between. The CDR3 length is 12 residues. The V gene's germline CDR1 is DFQATT and CDR2 SNEGSKA (reference sequence). CDR3 coding DNA: TGCAGTGCTCCCCCACAGGGTAACGAGCAGTACTTC. This encodes CSAPPQGNEQYF.

This clonotype turned up a few times. The chain carries TRBV15 and TRBJ2-5, with TRBD1 matching over 11 bases. The CDR3 extends over 16 amino acids. V gave up 1 base and J gave up 5 bases; unmatched junction bases: 6. In germline, CDR1 is LNHNV, CDR2 YYDKDF (reference sequence). In DNA form, the CDR3 reads TGTGCCACCAGCAGAGGCGGACAGGGGGCTTGGGAGACCCAGTACTTC. It translates to CATSRGGQGAWETQYF.

Note on this clonotype: This may stem from a read error, because a much larger clone lies one nucleotide away. The chain carries TRBV6-6 and TRBJ1-5; tentative D call: TRBD1 (5 bases). In germline, CDR1 is MNHNY, CDR2 SVGAGI (reference sequence). The CDR3 spans 14 residues. In nucleotides, the CDR3 is TGTGTCAGTGCAGGGATCTATAGCAATCAGCCCCAGCATTTT. Translating gives CVSAGIYSNQPQHF.

CDR3 sequence: CSASGHSGNTIYF. The CDR3 DNA reads as TGCAGTGCTAGCGGACATTCTGGAAACACCATATATTTT. V is TRBV20-1 and J is TRBJ1-3, with a possible D match to TRBD1 (5 bases). Germline V gives CDR1 DFQATT, CDR2 SNEGSKA (reference sequence). V lost 3 bases and J 1 base, leaving 7 bases between the germline ends. This CDR3 comprises 13 residues.

The chain combines TRBV7-8 with TRBJ2-1; tentative D call: TRBD1 (5 bases). The CDR3 has 15 amino acids. Trimming left V 5 bases short and J 2 bases short, with 13 bases between. Germline V gene lookup returns CDR1 SGHVS and CDR2 FQNEAQ. CDR3 coding DNA: TGTGCCAGCAGCCTTCGAGAAGGGGCCTACAATGAGCAGTTCTTC. Its translation is CASSLREGAYNEQFF.

By sample share, this clonotype is medium-sized. V and J are TRBV29-1 and TRBJ2-2; 7 nucleotides line up with TRBD1. Germline trimming cut 6 bases from V and 7 bases from J; bases unmatched to any gene: 8. The CDR3 sequence is 13 residues long. Per germline, CDR1 SQVTM and CDR2 ANQGSEA. The CDR3 sequence is CSVTAGGLGELFF. The CDR3 DNA reads as TGCAGCGTGACGGCAGGGGGTCTCGGGGAGCTGTTTTTT.

This clonotype has ten or more counts. The CDR3 nucleotides are TGTGCCAGCAGCTTTTCATTGGGTACTGAAGCTTTCTTT. Translating gives CASSFSLGTEAFF. The V gene is TRBV7-2, the J gene TRBJ1-1; D not resolved. Trimming stripped 3 bases from V and 5 bases from J, with 10 bases between. In germline, CDR1 is SGHTA, CDR2 FQGNSA. CDR3 size: 13 residues. The full variable domain, completed using reference TRBV7-2 and TRBJ1-1, is GAGVSQSPSNKVTEKGKDVELRCDPISGHTALYWYRQSLGQGLEFLIYFQGNSAPDKSGLPSDRFSAERTGGSVSTLTIQRTQQEDSAVYLCASSFSLGTEAFFGQGTRLTVV.

This clonotype was detected many times. The V gene is TRBV20-1, the J gene TRBJ2-7; 9 positions match TRBD1. V shed 0 bases and J 5 bases; nucleotides not matched to a gene: 8. The CDR3 contains 15 residues. The germline V gene encodes CDR1 DFQATT and CDR2 SNEGSKA (reference sequence). CDR3 region: CSARDSGTGPNEQYF. DNA for the CDR3: TGCAGTGCTAGAGATTCCGGGACAGGGCCCAACGAGCAGTACTTC.

This clonotype came up a few times. The chain joins TRBV5-1 to TRBJ2-1; no reliable D call. V lost 0 bases and J lost 0, with 10 bases in between. There are 16 residues in the CDR3. CDR1 is SGHRS, CDR2 YFSETQ, per germline. The CDR3 protein is CASSLARISSYNEQFF. The CDR3 nucleotides read TGCGCCAGCAGCTTGGCCAGGATAAGCTCCTACAATGAGCAGTTCTTC.

In its sample, this clonotype was seen many times. CDR3 sequence: CAVTSRMNTEAFF. Written as DNA, the CDR3 is TGTGCCGTTACATCTCGGATGAACACTGAAGCTTTCTTT. The gene calls are TRBV7-2 and TRBJ1-1, with unresolved D. The CDR3 contains 13 residues. The germline V gene encodes CDR1 SGHTA and CDR2 FQGNSA. Between the trimmed V and J ends, which lost 11 bases and 0 bases, there was a span of 13 bases.